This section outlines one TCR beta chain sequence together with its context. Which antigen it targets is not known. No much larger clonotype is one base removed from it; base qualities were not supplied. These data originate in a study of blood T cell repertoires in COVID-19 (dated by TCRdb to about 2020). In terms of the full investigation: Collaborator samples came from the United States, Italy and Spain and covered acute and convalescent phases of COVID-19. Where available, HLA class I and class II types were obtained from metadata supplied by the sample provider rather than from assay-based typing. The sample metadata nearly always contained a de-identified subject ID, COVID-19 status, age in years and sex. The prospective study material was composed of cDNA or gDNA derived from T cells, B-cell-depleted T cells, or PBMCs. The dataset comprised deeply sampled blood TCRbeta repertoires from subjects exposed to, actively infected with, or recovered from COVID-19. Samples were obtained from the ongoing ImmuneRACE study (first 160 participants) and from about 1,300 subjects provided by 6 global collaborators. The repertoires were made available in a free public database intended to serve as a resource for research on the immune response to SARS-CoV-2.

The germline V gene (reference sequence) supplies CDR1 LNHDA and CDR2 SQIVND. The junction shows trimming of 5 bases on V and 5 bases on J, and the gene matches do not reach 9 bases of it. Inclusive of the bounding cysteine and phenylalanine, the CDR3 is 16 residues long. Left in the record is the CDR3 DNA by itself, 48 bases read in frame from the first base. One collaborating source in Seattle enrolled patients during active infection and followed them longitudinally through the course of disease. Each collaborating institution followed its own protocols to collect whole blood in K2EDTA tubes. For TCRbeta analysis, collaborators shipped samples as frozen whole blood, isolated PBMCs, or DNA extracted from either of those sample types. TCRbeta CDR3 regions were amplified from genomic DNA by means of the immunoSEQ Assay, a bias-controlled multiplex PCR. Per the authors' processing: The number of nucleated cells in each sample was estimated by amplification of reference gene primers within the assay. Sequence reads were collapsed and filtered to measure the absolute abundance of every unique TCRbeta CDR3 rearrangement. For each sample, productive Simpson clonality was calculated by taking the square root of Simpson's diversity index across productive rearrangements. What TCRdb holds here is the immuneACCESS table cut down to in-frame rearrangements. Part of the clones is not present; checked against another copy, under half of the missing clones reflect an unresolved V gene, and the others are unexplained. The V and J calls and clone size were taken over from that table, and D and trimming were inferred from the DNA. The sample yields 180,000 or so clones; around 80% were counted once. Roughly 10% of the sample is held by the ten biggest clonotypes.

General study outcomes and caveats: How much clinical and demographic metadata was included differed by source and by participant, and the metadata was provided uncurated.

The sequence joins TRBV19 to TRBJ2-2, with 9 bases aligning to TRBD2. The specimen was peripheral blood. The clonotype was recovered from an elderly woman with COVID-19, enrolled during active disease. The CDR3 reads CASSLQGSGSTGELFF. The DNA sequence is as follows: TGTGCCAGTAGTCTACAGGGTAGCGGGAGTACCGGGGAGCTGTTTTTT.